The T cell receptor (beta chain) under discussion was sequenced for a study of post-analysis software for immune sequencing data. The library was made from cDNA and included unique molecular identifiers. TCRdb re-called the PCR reads through MiXCR, storing one row per CDR3 protein. Found here are about 770,000 distinct CDR3 sequences, about 45% of them singletons; the top ten hold roughly 4.9%. The receptor was isolated from a girl aged 10 to 17 with multiple sclerosis. The sequenced sample consisted of blood.

CDR3 coding DNA: TGTGCCACCAGGGACTGGGGTGAAGCTTTCTTT. This encodes CATRDWGEAFF. The chain recombines TRBV15 with TRBJ1-1; no firm D call. V lost 6 bases, J lost 7 bases, and 9 bases lay in between. In germline, CDR1 is LNHNV, CDR2 YYDKDF (reference sequence). The CDR3 spans 11 residues.